This TCR beta chain was documented in a study of cytomegalovirus exposure and HLA in healthy donors. In germline, CDR1 is SGHNT, CDR2 YYREEE (reference sequence). This CDR3 contains 15 residues. The germline V and J ends were trimmed by 3 bases and 3 bases, with 15 bases remaining between them. In the PCR, 60 Vbeta and 13 Jbeta primers were used. Repertoires were generated with immunoSEQ multiplex PCR, while TCRdb's copy carries only in-frame clones and drops some. The sample holds approximately 120,000 clones, about 75% seen once. General study results and limits: In vitro confirmation showed three CMV-associated chains to be CMV antigen specific.

Concerning this clone itself: The antigen remains unidentified.

The sequence was collected from a middle-aged woman in good health and CMV-seropositive. Sequenced input: PBMCs. The chain employs TRBV5-4 and TRBJ1-1; no definite D call. CDR3 DNA sequence: TGTGCCAGCAGCTCCCGTAGAGGGAGGGACACTGAAGCTTTCTTT. Protein sequence: CASSSRRGRDTEAFF.